This T cell receptor beta chain emerged from a study of Ad26.COV2.S vaccination and SARS-CoV-2 variants. Whole-study findings and limits: Reported findings describe substantial breadth in spike-specific CD8+ and CD4+ T cell responses following vaccination. Researchers reported similar non-spike TCR breadth in vaccine and placebo recipients.

Per germline, CDR1 SQVTM and CDR2 ANQGSEA. This CDR3 is built from 12 residues. Trimming took 4 bases from V and 0 from J, leaving 6 bases between them. With regard to this clone: No antigen is known for it.

The treatment was: around 19 received Ad26.COV2.S at low or high dose, single or two shots; several received placebo; per-sample allocation not given. Samples analyzed were those drawn on day 63 after the first vaccine or placebo injection. TCRdb's table, derived via immunoSEQ multiplex PCR, lists solely in-frame clones and lacks some. The sample lists about 680,000 clones; 89% were seen once. The specimen was peripheral blood, collected in a trial of Ad26.COV2.S vaccine versus placebo. The rearrangement links TRBV29-1 to TRBJ2-5; no definite D call. The sequence was obtained from a person aged 18-65 years who received the Ad26.COV2.S COVID-19 vaccine or a placebo. The CDR3 DNA reads as TGCAGCGTTGGCGGAGACCAAGAGACCCAGTACTTC. Its protein is CSVGGDQETQYF.